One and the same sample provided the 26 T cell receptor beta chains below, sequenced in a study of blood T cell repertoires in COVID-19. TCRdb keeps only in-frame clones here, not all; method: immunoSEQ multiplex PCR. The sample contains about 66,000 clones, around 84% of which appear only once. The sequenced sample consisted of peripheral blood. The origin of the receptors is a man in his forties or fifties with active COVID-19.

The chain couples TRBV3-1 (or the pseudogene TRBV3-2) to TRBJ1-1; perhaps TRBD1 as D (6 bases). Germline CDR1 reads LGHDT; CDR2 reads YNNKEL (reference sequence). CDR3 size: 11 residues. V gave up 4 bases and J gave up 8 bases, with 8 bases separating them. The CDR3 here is CASSLRGEAFF. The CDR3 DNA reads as TGTGCCAGCAGCCTCAGGGGAGAAGCTTTCTTT.

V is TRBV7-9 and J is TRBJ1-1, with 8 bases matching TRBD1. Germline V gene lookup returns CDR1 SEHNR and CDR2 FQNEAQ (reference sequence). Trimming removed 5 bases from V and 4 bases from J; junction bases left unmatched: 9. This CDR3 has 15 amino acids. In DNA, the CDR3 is TGTGCCAGCAGCGGACAGGGTCTTGTCGGCACTGAAGCTTTCTTT. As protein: CASSGQGLVGTEAFF. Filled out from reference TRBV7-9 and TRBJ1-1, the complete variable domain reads DTGVSQNPRHKITKRGQNVTFRCDPISEHNRLYWYRQTLGQGPEFLTYFQNEAQLEKSRLLSDRFSAERPKGSFSTLEIQRTEQGDSAMYLCASSGQGLVGTEAFFGQGTRLTVV.

DNA for the CDR3: TGTGCCAGCAGCTTGACAGGGAGCACTGAAGCTTTCTTT. Translating gives CASSLTGSTEAFF. V usage is TRBV7-9 and J usage is TRBJ1-1; 7 bases match TRBD1. The CDR3 covers 13 residues. Germline V gene lookup returns CDR1 SEHNR and CDR2 FQNEAQ (reference sequence). J gave up 4 bases and V 3 bases, and 2 bases lay outside the gene matches.

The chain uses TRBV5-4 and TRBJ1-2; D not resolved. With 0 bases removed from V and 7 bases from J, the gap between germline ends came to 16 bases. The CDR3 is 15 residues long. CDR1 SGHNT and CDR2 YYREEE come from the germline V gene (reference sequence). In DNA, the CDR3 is TGTGCCAGCAGCTTGGGGTACTCCAGAGGGTTTGGCTACACCTTC. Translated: CASSLGYSRGFGYTF.

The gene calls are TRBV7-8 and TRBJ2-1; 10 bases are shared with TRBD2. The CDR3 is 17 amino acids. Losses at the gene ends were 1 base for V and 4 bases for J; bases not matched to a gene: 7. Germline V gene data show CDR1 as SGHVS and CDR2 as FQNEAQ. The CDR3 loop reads CASSLGLAGVVYNEQFF. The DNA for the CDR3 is TGTGCCAGCAGCTTAGGGCTAGCGGGAGTTGTATACAATGAGCAGTTCTTC. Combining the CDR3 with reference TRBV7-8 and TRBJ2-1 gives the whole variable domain GAGVSQSPRYKVAKRGQDVALRCDPISGHVSLFWYQQALGQGPEFLTYFQNEAQLDKSGLPSDRFFAERPEGSVSTLKIQRTQQEDSAVYLCASSLGLAGVVYNEQFFGPGTRLTVL.

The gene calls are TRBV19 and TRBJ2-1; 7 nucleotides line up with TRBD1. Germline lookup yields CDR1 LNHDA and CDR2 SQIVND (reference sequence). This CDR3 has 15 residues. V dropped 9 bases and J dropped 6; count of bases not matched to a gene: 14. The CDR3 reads CASQHRGRLSNEQFF. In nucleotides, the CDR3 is TGTGCCAGCCAGCACAGGGGCCGCCTTAGCAATGAGCAGTTCTTC.

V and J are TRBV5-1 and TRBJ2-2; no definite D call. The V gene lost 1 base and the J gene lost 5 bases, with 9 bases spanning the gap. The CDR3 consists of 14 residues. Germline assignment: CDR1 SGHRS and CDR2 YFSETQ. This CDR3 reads CASSLTVSTGELFF. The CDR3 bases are TGCGCCAGCAGCTTGACAGTTTCTACCGGGGAGCTGTTTTTT.

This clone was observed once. CDR3 region: CASSPTRSYNEQFF. Here the CDR3 DNA reads TGCGCCAGCAGCCCAACTAGATCCTACAATGAGCAGTTCTTC. The rearrangement links TRBV5-1 to TRBJ2-1, with D perhaps TRBD2 (5 bases). The CDR3 covers 14 residues. The V end lost 4 bases, the J end lost 1 base, and 9 bases lay between the germline ends. Germline values: CDR1 SGHRS, CDR2 YFSETQ. The entire variable domain, with the rest obtained from reference TRBV5-1 and TRBJ2-1, is as follows: KAGVTQTPRYLIKTRGQQVTLSCSPISGHRSVSWYQQTPGQGLQFLFEYFSETQRNKGNFPGRFSGRQFSNSRSEMNVSTLELGDSALYLCASSPTRSYNEQFFGPGTRLTVL.

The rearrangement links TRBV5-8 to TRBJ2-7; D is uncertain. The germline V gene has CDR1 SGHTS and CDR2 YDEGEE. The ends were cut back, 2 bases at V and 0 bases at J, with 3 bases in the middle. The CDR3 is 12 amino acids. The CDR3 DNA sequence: TGTGCCAGCAGCTTCGGCTCCTACGAGCAGTACGTC. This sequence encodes CASSFGSYEQYV.

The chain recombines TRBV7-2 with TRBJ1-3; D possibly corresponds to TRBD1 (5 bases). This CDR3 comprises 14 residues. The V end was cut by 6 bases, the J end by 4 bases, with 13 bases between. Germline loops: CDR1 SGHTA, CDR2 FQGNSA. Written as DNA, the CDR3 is TGTGCCAGCAGTCGTACAGGACCAGGAAACACCATATATTTT. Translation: CASSRTGPGNTIYF.

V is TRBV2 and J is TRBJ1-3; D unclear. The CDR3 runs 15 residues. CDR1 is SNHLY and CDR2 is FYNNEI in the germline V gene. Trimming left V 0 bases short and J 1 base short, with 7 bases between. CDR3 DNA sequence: TGTGCCAGCAGTGAAGCTCGGGGTTCTGGAAACACCATATATTTT. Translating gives CASSEARGSGNTIYF.

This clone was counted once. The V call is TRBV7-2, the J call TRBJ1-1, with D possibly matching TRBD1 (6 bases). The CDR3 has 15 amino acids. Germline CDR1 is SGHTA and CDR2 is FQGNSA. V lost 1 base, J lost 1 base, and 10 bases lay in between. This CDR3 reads CASSLGTVRNTEAFF. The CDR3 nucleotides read TGTGCCAGCAGCTTAGGGACAGTGAGGAACACTGAAGCTTTCTTT.

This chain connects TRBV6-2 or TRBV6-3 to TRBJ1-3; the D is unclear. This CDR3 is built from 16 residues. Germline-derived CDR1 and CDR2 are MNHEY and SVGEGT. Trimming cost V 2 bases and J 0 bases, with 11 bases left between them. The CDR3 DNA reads TGTGCCAGCAGTTACGTGGAGCCCCGCTCTGGAAACACCATATATTTT. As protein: CASSYVEPRSGNTIYF.

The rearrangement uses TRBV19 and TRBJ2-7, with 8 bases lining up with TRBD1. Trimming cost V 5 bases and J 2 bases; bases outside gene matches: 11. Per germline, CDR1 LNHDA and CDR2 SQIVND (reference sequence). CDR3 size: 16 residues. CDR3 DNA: TGTGCCAGTAGTTTAACCGGGACAGGAGGCCCCTACGAGCAGTACTTC. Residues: CASSLTGTGGPYEQYF.

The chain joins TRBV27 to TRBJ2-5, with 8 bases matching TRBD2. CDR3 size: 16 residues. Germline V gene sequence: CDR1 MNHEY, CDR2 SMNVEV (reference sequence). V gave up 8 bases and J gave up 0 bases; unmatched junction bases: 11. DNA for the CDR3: TGTGCCAGCGCTCCGGGACTAGTCCCCCACCAAGAGACCCAGTACTTC. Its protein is CASAPGLVPHQETQYF.

CDR3 residues: CASSWGQGLNEQYF. CDR3 sequence (DNA): TGTGCCAGCAGCTGGGGACAGGGGCTGAACGAGCAGTACTTC. J is TRBJ2-7 and V is TRBV13; 10 bases map to TRBD1. Per germline, CDR1 PRHDT and CDR2 FYEKMQ (reference sequence). This CDR3 has 14 residues. Germline trimming cut 4 bases from V and 5 bases from J; bases unmatched to any gene: 5.

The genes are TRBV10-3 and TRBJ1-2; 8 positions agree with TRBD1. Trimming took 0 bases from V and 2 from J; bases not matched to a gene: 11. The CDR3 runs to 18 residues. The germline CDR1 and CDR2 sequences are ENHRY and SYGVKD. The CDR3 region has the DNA TGTGCCATCAGTGAGTCGTGGACAGGGCGGGGTGGAAACTATGGCTACACCTTC. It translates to CAISESWTGRGGNYGYTF.

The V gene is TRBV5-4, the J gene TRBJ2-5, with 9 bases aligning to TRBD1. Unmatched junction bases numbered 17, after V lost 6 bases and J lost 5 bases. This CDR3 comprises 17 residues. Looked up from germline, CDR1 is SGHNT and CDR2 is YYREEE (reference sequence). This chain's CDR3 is CASTPGGAGTGRETQYF. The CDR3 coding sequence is TGTGCCAGCACCCCAGGGGGGGCGGGGACAGGGAGGGAGACCCAGTACTTC.

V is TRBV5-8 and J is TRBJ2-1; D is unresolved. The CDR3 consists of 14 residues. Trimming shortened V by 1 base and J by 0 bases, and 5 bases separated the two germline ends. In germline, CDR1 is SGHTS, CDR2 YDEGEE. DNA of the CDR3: TGTGCCAGCAGCTTGACGGGCTCCTACAATGAGCAGTTCTTC. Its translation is CASSLTGSYNEQFF.

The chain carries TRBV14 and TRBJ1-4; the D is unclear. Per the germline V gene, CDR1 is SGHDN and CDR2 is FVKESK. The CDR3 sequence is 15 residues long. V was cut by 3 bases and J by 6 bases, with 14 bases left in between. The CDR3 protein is CASSQSTELYEKLFF. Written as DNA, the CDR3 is TGTGCCAGCAGCCAGTCTACAGAATTATATGAAAAACTGTTTTTT.

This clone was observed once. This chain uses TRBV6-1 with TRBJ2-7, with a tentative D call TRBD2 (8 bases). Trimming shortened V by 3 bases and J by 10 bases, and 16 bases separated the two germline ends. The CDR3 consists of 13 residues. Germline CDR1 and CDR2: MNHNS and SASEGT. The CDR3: CASSEREDRLQYV. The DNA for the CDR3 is TGTGCCAGCAGTGAGCGGGAGGACAGGTTACAGTACGTC.

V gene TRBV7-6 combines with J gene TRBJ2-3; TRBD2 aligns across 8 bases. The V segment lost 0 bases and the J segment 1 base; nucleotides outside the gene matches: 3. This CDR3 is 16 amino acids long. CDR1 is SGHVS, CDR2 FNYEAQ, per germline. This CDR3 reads CASSLAAGEGTDTQYF. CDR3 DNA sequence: TGTGCCAGCAGCTTAGCAGCGGGGGAAGGCACAGATACGCAGTATTTT.

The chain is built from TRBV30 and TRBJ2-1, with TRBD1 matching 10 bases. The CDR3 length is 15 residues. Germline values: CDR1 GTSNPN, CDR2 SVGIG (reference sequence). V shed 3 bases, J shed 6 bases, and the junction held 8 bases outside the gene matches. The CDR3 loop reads CAWSRTRDRGNEQFF. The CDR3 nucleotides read TGTGCCTGGAGCCGAACCCGGGACAGGGGCAATGAGCAGTTCTTC.

The CDR3 loop reads CASSFGARSPLHF. The CDR3 DNA sequence: TGTGCCAGCAGTTTTGGGGCCCGTTCACCCCTCCACTTT. The V call is TRBV27, the J call TRBJ1-6, with D possibly TRBD1 on 5 matching bases. The germline V and J ends were trimmed by 3 bases and 9 bases, with 9 bases remaining between them. Per the germline V gene, CDR1 is MNHEY and CDR2 is SMNVEV (reference sequence). The CDR3 is made up of 13 amino acids.

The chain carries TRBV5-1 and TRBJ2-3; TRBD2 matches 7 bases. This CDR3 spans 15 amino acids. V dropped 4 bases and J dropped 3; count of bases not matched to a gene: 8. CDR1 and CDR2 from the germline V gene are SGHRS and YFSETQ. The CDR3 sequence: CASSSELARTDTQYF. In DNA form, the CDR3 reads TGCGCCAGCAGCAGTGAACTAGCGCGGACAGATACGCAGTATTTT.

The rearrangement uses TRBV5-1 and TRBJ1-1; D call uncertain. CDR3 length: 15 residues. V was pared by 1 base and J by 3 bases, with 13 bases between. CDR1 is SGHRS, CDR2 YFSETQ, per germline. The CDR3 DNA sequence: TGCGCCAGCAGCTTGACAGTTGGTCAGGACACTGAAGCTTTCTTT. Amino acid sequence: CASSLTVGQDTEAFF. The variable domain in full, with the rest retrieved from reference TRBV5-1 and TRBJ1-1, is KAGVTQTPRYLIKTRGQQVTLSCSPISGHRSVSWYQQTPGQGLQFLFEYFSETQRNKGNFPGRFSGRQFSNSRSEMNVSTLELGDSALYLCASSLTVGQDTEAFFGQGTRLTVV.